This TCR beta chain was observed in a study of read filtering for tumor transcriptome and immune sequencing. Across the whole study: Patients were about 17 male and about 15 female, mean age 65.9 years, range about 40 to 85. After DNase treatment, RNA was made into whole-transcriptome libraries. Whole-study results and caveats: The CD138-negative fraction was mixed bone marrow immune cells, not pure T cells. IR-seq captured clonotypes deeper and more reliably than RNA-seq.

Ten or more counts support this clonotype. The antigen is not known. This library used roughly 430 ng RNA and molecular barcoded adaptors spanning alpha/delta and beta/gamma chains. One entry per CDR3 protein results from TCRdb running MiXCR on the reads. Of roughly 90,000 distinct CDR3 sequences in the sample, around an eighth were seen once. V lost 8 bases to trimming and J lost 2 bases, with 10 bases between them. This CDR3 is 14 amino acids long. Sequencing was performed on a population of CD138-negative cells sorted from bone marrow. This sequence originates from a donor at least 40 years old with multiple myeloma. This chain links TRBV12-3 or TRBV12-4 with TRBJ2-6; D is unresolved. The CDR3 loop is CASARSAGANVLTF. CDR3 coding DNA: TGTGCCAGCGCGCGGAGCGCTGGGGCCAACGTCCTGACTTTC.